This T cell receptor (beta chain) was obtained from a study of cytomegalovirus exposure and HLA in healthy donors (dated by TCRdb to about 2017). Describing the broader study: An earlier analysis of 587 of the donors reported around 280 Gb of sequence data and 95 million to 140 million unique TCR beta sequences obtained from about 170 million T cells. Roughly 300 gigabases of sequencing data and tens of millions of unique TCR sequences made up an early release that covered 500 to 700 HLA-typed donors. The genetic ancestry cluster associated with self-reported Caucasian donors included approximately 85% of the 300 to 450 genotyped donors. The study was designed to test whether signatures of past pathogen exposure could be identified by cataloging public T cell receptors. The study profiled the T cell repertoires of hundreds of subjects by immunosequencing and related them to cytomegalovirus serostatus. In addition to the first cohort of 650 to 800 subjects, a separate validation cohort of 130 or so different subjects was used. High-throughput TCR immunosequencing, statistical association of individual TCRs with disease status, and machine learning were combined to predict cytomegalovirus infection status. In a later analysis, previously published TCR beta repertoires from 666 donors were re-analyzed and high-resolution HLA genotyping was added so that TCR occurrence patterns could be studied. Rather than using new phenotypic data, the later analysis identified candidate immune exposures from TCR beta sequences and from how often those sequences occurred across donors. In an earlier analysis of 550 to 700 of the donors, high-throughput TCR beta sequencing was used to judge whether each TCR beta V gene segment behaved as functional or pseudogenic. Donor age, sex, ethnicity and CMV serostatus were collected together with the repertoire data. A later genetic analysis used genome-wide SNP genotypes for about 60% of the roughly 700 donors, treating that subset as a discovery cohort. All discovery cohort repertoires had been generated using a single sequencing platform. Class I and class II HLA loci were covered by the typing at four-digit resolution. The number of donors typed differed by locus, with about 620-630 for A, B, C, DRB1 and DQB1, roughly 520 for DQA1, approximately 580 for DPA1, and 400 to 490 for DPB1. Because of strong linkage in the cohort, roughly five DR-DQ haplotypes were treated as single units for association and clustering. On average, 235,054 unique TCR beta nucleotide sequences were sequenced per donor among a few hundred genotyped donors of the cohort, with 15% to 20% of those sequences being non-productive.

Note on this clone: What this receptor recognizes is not known. No much larger clone is present one base from it, and per-base qualities are unavailable.

A distance of 16 bases separates the germline ends of V and J, which lose 7 bases and 4 bases respectively. The CDR3 contains 14 residues, cysteine and phenylalanine counted. The sequence is cut down to CDR3 DNA, 42 bases in frame from base 1. The germline V gene (reference sequence) supplies CDR1 MNHNY and CDR2 SVGAGI. To prepare the library, the immunoSEQ multiplex PCR assay was applied. The multiplex PCR relied on a mix of 60 forward primers for TCR Vbeta segments and 13 reverse primers for TCR Jbeta segments. A multiplex PCR assay on genomic DNA amplified the CDR3 region of rearranged TCR beta genes. The Illumina HiSeq System was used to sequence the amplified TCR beta libraries as 87-base-pair reads. For the original study's pipeline: A later analysis tallied 80 million to 95 million unique TCR beta chains across the approximately 670 repertoires, and approximately 11 million of those chains were shared by two or more donors. Raw reads were error-corrected and collapsed into unique sequences by a nearest-neighbor algorithm in which closely related sequences were merged to remove PCR and sequencing errors. CDR3 sequences were aligned to IMGT reference sequences to assign V, D and J gene segments. For a sequence to be retained, a match of at least six nucleotides was required to both a V gene segment and a J gene segment. Rearrangements were called productive when the CDR3 lacked stop codons and stayed in frame with V and J; all others were non-productive. Following IMGT convention, CDR3 was defined as the stretch from the second conserved V-encoded cysteine up to the conserved J-encoded phenylalanine. Sequences without an unambiguous match to a single V gene segment were excluded from the earlier analysis of a few hundred of the donors. An earlier analysis of several hundred of the donors called V segments functional above 56.7% productive rearrangements and segregating when the between-donor standard deviation exceeded 5%. To diagnose cytomegalovirus status from the catalog of TCR beta chain sequences, a statistical classification framework was built. In a later analysis, V and J genes were assigned by comparing TCR nucleotide sequences against IMGT/GENE-DB human TR gene sequences. In a later analysis, CDR3 sequences and most-parsimonious VDJ recombination scenarios were assigned using the TCRdist pipeline. In a later analysis, every TCR beta chain was defined by the combination of its CDR3 amino acid sequence and its V-gene family, and reads without a unique V-gene family were dropped. In a later analysis, a few hundred highly shared, low-generation-probability nucleotide sequences were removed to address suspected cross-contamination and a sequencing artifact. In a later analysis, a clonal expansion index was calculated for each public chain from normalized within-repertoire ranks of inferred template counts. Generation probabilities in a later analysis came from a VDJ recombination model fitted to out-of-frame rearrangements, and those results were checked against IGoR. In a later analysis, hypergeometric tests were used to score TCR-TCR, TCR-HLA and TCR-CMV co-occurrence, with a repertoire-size bias correction applied to TCR pairs. False discovery rates were estimated in a later analysis by permuting HLA or CMV assignments 20 times. In a later analysis, co-occurring TCRs were grouped using DBSCAN, and TCRdist sequence similarity was added for clustering within HLA-allele-positive subsets. Repertoires with fewer than 30,000 or more than 120,000 public chains were left out of co-occurrence clustering, as were five repertoires with anomalous nucleotide sharing. Held by TCRdb, this immuneACCESS table contains in-frame sequences only and omits some clones. Under half of the omission traces to an unresolved V gene where checked; the cause of the rest is unknown. D and trimming come from the DNA, and the V and J calls and clone size come from that table. This sample has about 140,000 clones in its table, and about 74% of those were observed once. The ten largest clones represent 2.5% to 3.5% of the sample.

The cohort consisted of more than 650 healthy bone marrow donors. All cohort members were sampled while nominally healthy, although unrecorded immune exposures were likely present. The donor tested CMV seronegative, placing the donor among the 300 to 400 seronegative members of the cohort. A peripheral blood sample was provided by each donor, and peripheral blood mononuclear cells were used for TCR beta sequencing. The Qiagen DNeasy Blood Extraction Kit was used to extract genomic DNA from the blood cell samples. General findings and caveats noted by the study authors: An association between a missense DCLRE1C variant and V-gene and J-gene trimming of TCR beta chains was found in a later genetic analysis and replicated in an independent cohort. According to a later analysis, TCR association rates differed among HLA loci, with DRB1 alleles showing the most associated TCRs and HLA-C alleles showing the fewest. While some public TCRs were present in many individuals, most TCR sequences turned up only very rarely across donors. Because some donors lacked HLA typing at each locus, the association tests relied only on the typed subset. A later genetic analysis reported fewer N-insertions in productive TCRs among donors in an Asian-associated ancestry cluster than the 666-donor mean. Strong co-occurrence of HLA alleles, especially DR and DQ, made assigning TCR associations to individual alleles difficult. The authors suggested that the approach could potentially be generalized to other disease states and immunological phenotypes. Correlated functional status among segregating V segments might reflect linkage disequilibrium, but an unknown experimental factor could not be ruled out. In both the original and validation cohorts, the classifier was reported to diagnose cytomegalovirus status with high specificity and sensitivity. A cluster of highly shared sequence variants was judged likely to be a technical artifact of the sequencing pipeline. This cohort had only TCR beta chains sequenced, and the lack of alpha or paired-chain data limited which features could be detected. In an earlier analysis of about 550 of the donors, most TCR beta V segments were observed in productive rearrangements about 87% or about 30% of the time, broadly matching IMGT annotations. Specific HLA alleles were associated with 15,000 to 20,000 TCR beta sequences at a false discovery rate of 0.05 in a later analysis. CMV serostatus was the only immune exposure information available for the cohort. In a later analysis, HLA-associated TCR beta chains were found to be more clonally expanded and to have lower generation probabilities than equally common non-associated chains. In a later analysis, several top co-occurrence clusters were reported to appear linked to parvovirus B19, influenza, CMV and Epstein-Barr virus. A further reported finding was that TCR beta sequences accurately predicted the HLA-A and HLA-B alleles for most subjects in the first cohort. Because counts were too low, 15 to 20 rarely observed V segments, including chromosome 9 orphons, were left out of the earlier analysis of roughly 600 of the donors. A few of the identified cytomegalovirus-associated TCR beta chains were confirmed in vitro to be specific for cytomegalovirus antigens. In a later analysis, most CMV-associated TCR beta chains were found to appear HLA-restricted, with HLA associations seemingly driven largely by CMV exposure. The study gave a list of roughly 150 TCR beta chains associated with cytomegalovirus. Some IMGT-functional V segments, including TRBV6-2 and TRBV6-3, could not be told apart with the 87-base-pair reads, so those segments were excluded. The presence/absence analyses assumed that sequencing depth was roughly uniform across donors, and that assumption may not be true.

This clonotype was obtained from a male donor in good health and CMV-seronegative. Sequencing was carried out using PBMCs. Here the chain combines TRBV6-6 and TRBJ2-5; D gene: possibly TRBD1, on 7 matching bases. CDR3 sequence: CASKLGQEGETQYF. The sequence in DNA is TGTGCCAGCAAGCTCGGACAGGAGGGAGAGACCCAGTACTTC.